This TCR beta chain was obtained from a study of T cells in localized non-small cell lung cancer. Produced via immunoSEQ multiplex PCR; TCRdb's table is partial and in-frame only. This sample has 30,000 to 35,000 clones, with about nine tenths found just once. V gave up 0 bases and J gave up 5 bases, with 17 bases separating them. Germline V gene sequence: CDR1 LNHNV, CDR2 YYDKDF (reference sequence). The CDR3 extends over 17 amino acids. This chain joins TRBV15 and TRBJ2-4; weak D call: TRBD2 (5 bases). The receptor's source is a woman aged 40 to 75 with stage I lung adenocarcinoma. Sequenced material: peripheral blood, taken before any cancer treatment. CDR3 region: CATSRERVGLGENIQYF. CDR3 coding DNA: TGTGCCACCAGCAGAGAGAGGGTAGGGTTGGGCGAAAACATTCAGTACTTC. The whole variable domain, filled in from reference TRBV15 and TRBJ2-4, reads DAMVIQNPRYQVTQFGKPVTLSCSQTLNHNVMYWYQQKSSQAPKLLFHYYDKDFNNEADTPDNFQSRRPNTSFCFLDIRSPGLGDTAMYLCATSRERVGLGENIQYFGAGTRLSVL.